The clone carrying this TCR beta chain has a handful of counts. Its antigen is undetermined. These data belong to a study of PD-L1 blockade in urothelial cancer. On the study more broadly: Investigators checked blood 3 weeks (second dose) and 6 weeks after treatment start. Across blood samples, T cells had a median count of roughly 140,000.

It was locally advanced or metastatic urothelial carcinoma that patients had. Produced via immunoSEQ multiplex PCR; TCRdb's table is partial and in-frame only. Of under 40,000 clones detected, 65% to 90% appear once; the ten largest clones hold about 30%. Study findings and constraints: Durable benefit accompanied greater 3-week expansion of tumor-associated blood clones.

Germline lookup yields CDR1 MNHEY and CDR2 SVGAGI. J gave up 4 bases and V 0 bases, and 3 bases lay outside the gene matches. The length of the CDR3 is 15 residues. The chain recombines TRBV6-5 with TRBJ2-7; 10 nucleotides line up with TRBD1. This receptor was taken from a man between 60 and 70 years old with urothelial cancer. Here the sequenced sample was PBMCs, taken around atezolizumab (anti-PD-L1) treatment. CDR3 in DNA: TGTGCCAGCAGTTACTCGGGGACAGGGGTGTACGAGCAGTACTTC. It codes for CASSYSGTGVYEQYF.